This is a list of T cell receptor beta chains from one sample in a study of cytotoxic CD8 clonotypes in ibrutinib-treated CLL. Profiled with immunoSEQ multiplex PCR; TCRdb holds only in-frame clones, not every one. The sample contains about 180,000 clones, about 84% of which appear only once. Sequenced material: PBMCs, taken after 24 months of ibrutinib treatment. These receptors were obtained from a human donor with chronic lymphocytic leukemia. CDR3s include the opening cysteine and the closing phenylalanine or tryptophan. Fields, in order: CDR3 DNA, CDR3 protein, D gene, J gene, V gene, clone size. The D gene is left open where the match is weak. Size is stated for part of the rows, as once, few or many counts, or as a class when the clone is expanded.

TGTGCCAGCAGTGCACAGGGGACCACCGGGGAGCTGTTTTTT CASSAQGTTGELFF TRBD1 TRBJ2-2 TRBV2 .
TGTGCCAGCAGCTTAGGTAAAGCTAGCGACAATGAGCAGTTCTTC CASSLGKASDNEQFF . TRBJ2-1 TRBV7-9 few
TGCGCCAGCAGCTTGTCGAGTGTGTCAGATACGCAGTATTTT CASSLSSVSDTQYF . TRBJ2-3 TRBV5-1 .
TGTGCCAGCAGCTCGCAGGGAAAGAACACTGAAGCTTTCTTT CASSSQGKNTEAFF . TRBJ1-1 TRBV7-2 .
TGTGCCAGTAGTGCCCGGATAACTGAAGCTTTCTTT CASSARITEAFF . TRBJ1-1 TRBV19 .
TGCGCCAGCAGCTTGTGGGGTTTCACAGATACGCAGTATTTT CASSLWGFTDTQYF . TRBJ2-3 TRBV5-1 .
TGTGCCTGGCGGGCACTACCAAAGACCAGGACTGAAGCTTTCTTT CAWRALPKTRTEAFF . TRBJ1-1 TRBV30 .
TGTGCCAGCTCACCACCGAAGGGGGCGTTCTACGAGCAGTACTTC CASSPPKGAFYEQYF TRBD1 TRBJ2-7 TRBV18 .
TGTGCCAGCAAAGATGCCTCCGGCACAGATACGCAGTATTTT CASKDASGTDTQYF . TRBJ2-3 TRBV6-6 .
TGTGCCTGGAGAAAACTCGACGGTAGCTCCTATAATTCACCCCTCCACTTT CAWRKLDGSSYNSPLHF . TRBJ1-6 TRBV30 few
TGTGCCAGCAGTTACCTACCACAGGGTGCTGGAAACACCATATATTTT CASSYLPQGAGNTIYF . TRBJ1-3 TRBV6-5 .
TGTGCCTCGCAAGGGGTTAGCGAGCAAAGGTACTTC CASQGVSEQRYF . TRBJ2-4 TRBV28 few
TGCGCCAGCAGCTTGGTTGACACTGAAGCTTTCTTT CASSLVDTEAFF . TRBJ1-1 TRBV5-1 .